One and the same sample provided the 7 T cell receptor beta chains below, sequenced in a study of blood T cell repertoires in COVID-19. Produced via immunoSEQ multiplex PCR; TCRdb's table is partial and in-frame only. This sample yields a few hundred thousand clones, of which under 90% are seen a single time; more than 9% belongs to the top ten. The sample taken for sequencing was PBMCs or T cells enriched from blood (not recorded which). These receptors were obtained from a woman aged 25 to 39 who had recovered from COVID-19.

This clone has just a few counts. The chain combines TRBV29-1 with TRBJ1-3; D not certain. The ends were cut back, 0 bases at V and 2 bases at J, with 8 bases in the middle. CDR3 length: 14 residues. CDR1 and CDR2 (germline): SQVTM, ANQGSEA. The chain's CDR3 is CSVEDSAAGNTIYF. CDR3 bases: TGCAGCGTTGAAGATTCGGCGGCTGGAAACACCATATATTTT.

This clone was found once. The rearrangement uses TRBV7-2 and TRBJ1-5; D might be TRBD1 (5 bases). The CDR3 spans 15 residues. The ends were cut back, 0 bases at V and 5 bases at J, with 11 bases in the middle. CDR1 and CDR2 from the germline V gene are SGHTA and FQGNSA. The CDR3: CASSLALGGDQPQHF. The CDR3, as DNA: TGTGCCAGCAGCTTAGCGCTCGGAGGGGATCAGCCCCAGCATTTT.

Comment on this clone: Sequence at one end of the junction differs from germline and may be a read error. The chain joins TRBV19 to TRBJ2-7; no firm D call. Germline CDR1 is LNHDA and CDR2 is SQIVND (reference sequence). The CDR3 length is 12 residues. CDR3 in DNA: TGCCACCTTAGCCCCTCTGAAGTCGAGCAGTACTTC. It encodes CHLSPSEVEQYF.

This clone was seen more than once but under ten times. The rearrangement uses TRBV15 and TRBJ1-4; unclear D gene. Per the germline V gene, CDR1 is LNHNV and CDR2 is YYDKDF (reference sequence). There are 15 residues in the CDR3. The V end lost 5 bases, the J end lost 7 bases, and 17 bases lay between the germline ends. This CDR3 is CATSRRQEGSEKLFF. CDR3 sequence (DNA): TGTGCCACCAGCCGCCGTCAGGAGGGTAGTGAAAAACTGTTTTTT.

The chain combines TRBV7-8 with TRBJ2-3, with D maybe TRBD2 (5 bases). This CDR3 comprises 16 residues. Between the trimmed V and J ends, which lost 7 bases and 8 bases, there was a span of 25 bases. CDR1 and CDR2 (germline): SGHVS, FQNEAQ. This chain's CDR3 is CASIGIWRSGKVTQYF. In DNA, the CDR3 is TGTGCCAGCATCGGAATATGGAGGTCCGGAAAGGTTACGCAGTATTTT. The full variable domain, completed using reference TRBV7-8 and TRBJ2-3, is GAGVSQSPRYKVAKRGQDVALRCDPISGHVSLFWYQQALGQGPEFLTYFQNEAQLDKSGLPSDRFFAERPEGSVSTLKIQRTQQEDSAVYLCASIGIWRSGKVTQYFGPGTRLTVL.

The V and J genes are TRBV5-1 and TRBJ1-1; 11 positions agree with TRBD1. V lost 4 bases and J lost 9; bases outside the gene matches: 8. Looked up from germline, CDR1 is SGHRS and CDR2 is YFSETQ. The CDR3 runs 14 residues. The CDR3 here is CASSGGQGEAKAFF. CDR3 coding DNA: TGCGCCAGCAGCGGGGGACAGGGGGAAGCAAAAGCTTTCTTT.

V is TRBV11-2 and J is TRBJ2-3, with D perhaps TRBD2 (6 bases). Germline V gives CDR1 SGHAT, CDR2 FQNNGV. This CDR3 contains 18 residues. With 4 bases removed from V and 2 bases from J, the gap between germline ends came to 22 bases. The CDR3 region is CASSWRPAGTSYTDTQYF. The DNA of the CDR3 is TGTGCCAGCAGCTGGAGGCCCGCGGGGACGTCCTACACAGATACGCAGTATTTT.